The text below deals with one T cell receptor beta chain. This record belongs to a study of blood T cell repertoires in COVID-19. Looking at the study overall: Material from acute and convalescent COVID-19 was sourced from the United States, Italy and Spain. Sources were T cells, B-cell-depleted T cells, or PBMCs; the material itself was cDNA or gDNA.

The CDR3 extends over 15 amino acids. CDR1 and CDR2 (germline): MDHEN, SYDVKM. V was cut by 7 bases and J by 4 bases, with 17 bases left in between. Original handling: Reference gene primers were amplified, and this amplification served to estimate nucleated cell counts. The data were produced by immunoSEQ multiplex PCR, yet TCRdb's version contains in-frame clones alone and is incomplete. That table supplies the V and J calls and clone size; D and trimming were determined from the DNA. The sample shows roughly 220,000 clones, 80% to 85% of them seen only once. The TCR sequence derives from a woman in her thirties who had recovered from COVID-19. The chain couples TRBV28 to TRBJ1-5; D may be TRBD1 (5 bases). Specimen: peripheral blood. The CDR3 spells CASNTPRQRNQPQHF. For the CDR3, the DNA is TGTGCCAGCAACACACCCCGACAGCGAAATCAGCCCCAGCATTTT.